The rows below give T cell receptor beta chains drawn from one sample of a study of blood T cell repertoires in COVID-19. This table comes from immunoSEQ multiplex PCR, and its TCRdb copy is limited to in-frame clones, with some not included. Of about 280,000 clones in the sample, roughly 89% are singletons; the top ten hold 1.9%. Material for sequencing was PBMCs or T cells enriched from blood (not recorded which). The receptors come from a woman between 55 and 75 years old who had recovered from COVID-19. The CDR3 runs from the conserved cysteine through the conserved F or W. A D gene is named only where the DNA matches it firmly. Rows give clone size only sometimes, using once, few, many, or a class for an expanded clone.

j_call d_call v_call clone_size cdr3_nt cdr3_aa
TRBJ1-3 TRBD1 TRBV5-1 - TGCGCCAGCAGCGACCCAGGGGGCTCTGGAAACACCATATATTTT CASSDPGGSGNTIYF
TRBJ2-1 TRBD2 TRBV10-3 - TGTGCCATCAGTGAGTCGCCGACTAGCGGGAGGGCCTACAATGAGCAGTTCTTC CAISESPTSGRAYNEQFF
TRBJ2-1 - TRBV2 - TGTGCCAGCAGCGACCGGAGCGGCCATAATGAGCAGTTCTTC CASSDRSGHNEQFF
TRBJ2-5 TRBD2 TRBV28 - TGTGCCAGCAGTTTAAGGGGGAGCGGGAGCCTCGAGACCCAGTACTTC CASSLRGSGSLETQYF
TRBJ1-2 - TRBV30 few TGTGCCTGGAGTGGCATGGACAGTTATGGCTACACCTTC CAWSGMDSYGYTF
TRBJ2-3 - TRBV7-3 - TGTGCCAGCAGCTTAATGTCTGGTCGGGGTTTGGCAGATACGCAGTATTTT CASSLMSGRGLADTQYF
TRBJ2-5 TRBD2 TRBV19 - TGTGCCAGTAGTATAGGTTATGGACTAGCGGGACTCGTGACCCAGTACTTC CASSIGYGLAGLVTQYF
TRBJ1-2 TRBD1 TRBV27 - TGTGCCAGCTGGACAGGGAGGCATGGCTACACCTTC CASWTGRHGYTF
TRBJ2-2 - TRBV29-1 - TGCAGCGTTGTTGGTAAATCCCTATCCGGTGGCGGGGAGCTGTTTTTT CSVVGKSLSGGGELFF
TRBJ1-5 - TRBV7-6 - TGTGCCAGCAGCGTCGACGGAGATCAGCCCCAGCATTTT CASSVDGDQPQHF
TRBJ2-7 TRBD2 TRBV4-2 - TGTGCCAGCAGCCGTGCCCACAGCGGGGGGGGTATAGACTACGAGCAGTACTTC CASSRAHSGGGIDYEQYF
TRBJ2-2 - TRBV9 - TGTGCCAGCAGCGCTATTATGACTGTTACCGGGGAGCTGTTTTTT CASSAIMTVTGELFF
TRBJ1-3 TRBD1 TRBV12-5 few TGTGCTAGTGGTTTGGGGGACAGCTCTGGAAACACCATATATTTT CASGLGDSSGNTIYF
TRBJ2-5 TRBD2 TRBV9 - TGTGCCAGCAGCGAAGGGACTAGCGGGGGTCTTGGGGAGACCCAGTACTTC CASSEGTSGGLGETQYF
TRBJ1-1 - TRBV3-1/TRBV3-2 - TGTGCCAGCAGCCAAGACCCGGGACAAAAAATTTTCTTT CASSQDPGQKIFF
TRBJ1-4 TRBD1 TRBV7-3 - TGTGCCAGCAGCCCAAATTACCGGGACAGAAATGAAAAACTGTTTTTT CASSPNYRDRNEKLFF
TRBJ2-7 TRBD1 TRBV28 - TGTGCCAGCAGTCTGCCGGGACAGACGGGGCACGAGCAGTACTTC CASSLPGQTGHEQYF
TRBJ1-5 - TRBV5-5 - TGTGCCAGCAGCGTAGGGGGCAATCAGCCCCAGCATTTT CASSVGGNQPQHF
TRBJ2-1 TRBD1 TRBV29-1 - TGCAGCGCTGAACGGGACCAGGGGGCCGAGCAGTTCTTC CSAERDQGAEQFF
TRBJ2-3 TRBD1 TRBV5-1 - TGCGCCAGCAGCTTGGTACAGGGGACCCATTCGCAGTATTTT CASSLVQGTHSQYF
TRBJ2-5 - TRBV28 - TGTGCCAGCAGGGAGGGGTCAGTCGAGACCCAGTACTTC CASREGSVETQYF
TRBJ2-1 TRBD2 TRBV5-1 - TGCGCCAGCAGCTTCCTGGGACTAGCGCGAGAGCAGTTCTTC CASSFLGLAREQFF
TRBJ2-7 - TRBV6-1 - TGTGCCAGCAGTGAAGGAACAGGCCTCCTGGTTGAGCAGTACTTC CASSEGTGLLVEQYF
TRBJ2-2 - TRBV10-1 - TGCGCCGCGAGGGCAGGGGACACCGGGGAGCTGTTTTTT CAARAGDTGELFF
TRBJ1-4 - TRBV21-1 - TGTGCCAGCAGTAAGCCGGCCCGAGGTGGTGAAAAACTGTTTTTT CASSKPARGGEKLFF
TRBJ2-5 TRBD2 TRBV11-2 - TGTGCCAGCAGCCCAGGGACTAGCGGGGGGGCAGAGACCCAGTACTTC CASSPGTSGGAETQYF
TRBJ1-2 TRBD1 TRBV19 - TGTGCCAGTACCATCCCCGGGGACAGGGGGCTATATGGCTACACCTTC CASTIPGDRGLYGYTF
TRBJ2-2 TRBD2 TRBV7-9 - TGTGCCAGCAGCTTAGGGGGGACTAGCGGCACCGGGGAGCTGTTTTTT CASSLGGTSGTGELFF
TRBJ2-5 TRBD1 TRBV5-4 once TGTGCCAGCAGCTTAATATGGATGACAGGGAAGGAAGAGACCCAGTACTTC CASSLIWMTGKEETQYF
TRBJ1-2 TRBD1 TRBV9 few TGTGCCAGCAGCGGGGGACAGCGGCTCTGGGGTAACTATGGCTACACCTTC CASSGGQRLWGNYGYTF
TRBJ1-2 - TRBV28 - TGTGCCAGCAGTTTGGGGGCCCTAGGGGCCTATGGCTACACCTTC CASSLGALGAYGYTF
TRBJ2-6 TRBD1 TRBV24-1 - TGTGCCACCACCTCCGGGACAGGGGTGCGGGGGGCCAACGTCCTGACTTTC CATTSGTGVRGANVLTF
TRBJ1-6 - TRBV15 - TGTGCCACCAGCAGCCCAAATTCACTGTCTCCCTATAATTCACCCCTCCACTTT CATSSPNSLSPYNSPLHF
TRBJ1-1 - TRBV3-1/TRBV3-2 few TGTGCCAGCAGCCGGGCAAGGCTTCACACTGAAGCTTTCTTT CASSRARLHTEAFF
TRBJ2-3 TRBD2 TRBV3-1/TRBV3-2 - TGTGCCAGCAGCCAGGGACTAGCGGGAGGGAGTGCAGATACGCAGTATTTT CASSQGLAGGSADTQYF
TRBJ2-5 - TRBV5-3 - TGTGCCAACTCGGAGCGGGTCCGGGGTAGAGAGACCCAGTACTTC CANSERVRGRETQYF
TRBJ2-7 TRBD1 TRBV19 - TGTGCCAGTAGTATCAGGACAGGGGGATACGAGCAGTACTTC CASSIRTGGYEQYF
TRBJ1-2 TRBD1 TRBV7-9 - TGTGCCAGCAGCTTAGGATGGACAGGAGTCTATGGCTACACCTTC CASSLGWTGVYGYTF
TRBJ2-2 - TRBV7-9 - TGTGCCAGCAGCTTACTGGGAGGCGGGGAGCTGTTTTTT CASSLLGGGELFF
TRBJ1-2 - TRBV12-3/TRBV12-4 - TGTGCCAGCAGTTCCTATAACTATGGCTACACCTTC CASSSYNYGYTF
TRBJ2-1 TRBD2 TRBV5-1 - TGCGCCAGCAGCACCGGGACTAGCGGGGTTAATGAGCAGTTCTTC CASSTGTSGVNEQFF
TRBJ2-7 TRBD1 TRBV27 - TGTGCCAGCAGGAGGACAGGGGGGTCCTACGAGCAGTACTTC CASRRTGGSYEQYF
TRBJ2-7 TRBD1 TRBV19 - TGTGCCAGTAGTATTGGACAGGGCCGCTCCTACGAGCAGTACTTC CASSIGQGRSYEQYF
TRBJ1-1 - TRBV5-1 - TGCGCCAGCAGCGGGACTGGAGGGGTAAACACTGAAGCTTTCTTT CASSGTGGVNTEAFF
TRBJ2-1 TRBD1 TRBV11-3 - TGTGCCAGCAGCTTAGGGGGGACAGGATACAATGAGCAGTTCTTC CASSLGGTGYNEQFF
TRBJ2-7 TRBD1 TRBV25-1 - TGTGCCAGCAGTCCCCGAAGGACAGGGGCCTCCTACGAGCAGTACTTC CASSPRRTGASYEQYF
TRBJ2-7 TRBD2 TRBV19 - TGTGCCAGTAGTATTTTAGCGGGCCTCTCCTACGAGCAGTACTTC CASSILAGLSYEQYF
TRBJ2-1 - TRBV28 once TGTGCCAGCACCCTGAATAGTGAGCAGTTCTTC CASTLNSEQFF
TRBJ2-1 TRBD2 TRBV7-2 - TGTGCCAGCGGCTTGAGCGGGGCTTACAATGAGCAGTTCTTC CASGLSGAYNEQFF
TRBJ2-2 TRBD1 TRBV6-5 few TGTGCCAGCAGTTACTCCGACAGGGCCACCGGGGAGCTGTTTTTT CASSYSDRATGELFF
TRBJ1-1 - TRBV19 - TGTGCCAGTAGTCCAGGGACTTATGGGGGGGACACTGAAGCTTTCTTT CASSPGTYGGDTEAFF
TRBJ1-4 - TRBV5-1 - TGCGCCAGCAGCTTGATGGGACTCGATGAAAAACTGTTTTTT CASSLMGLDEKLFF
TRBJ2-1 TRBD1 TRBV6-5 - TGTGCCAGCAGTCCCAGACAGGGGGCCTACAATGAGCAGTTCTTC CASSPRQGAYNEQFF
TRBJ1-1 TRBD1 TRBV6-5 - TGTGCCAGCAGTCGAGGACAGGGGAACACTGAAGCTTTCTTT CASSRGQGNTEAFF
TRBJ1-5 - TRBV6-4 - TGTGCCAGCAGCGAACAACCAAATCAGCCCCAGCATTTT CASSEQPNQPQHF
TRBJ2-1 - TRBV12-3/TRBV12-4 - TGTGCCAGCAGACGGACTATTTACAATGAGCAGTTCTTC CASRRTIYNEQFF
TRBJ1-2 - TRBV5-1 - TGCGCCAGCAGCCGAAACTTAGATGGCTACACCTTC CASSRNLDGYTF
TRBJ2-7 TRBD2 TRBV4-1 - TGCGCCAGCAGCCAAGGCCCTACTAGCGGGGGTTTGCAGTACTTC CASSQGPTSGGLQYF
TRBJ2-3 - TRBV28 - TGTGCCAACTTAAACCCGCGGGGAACTAGCACAGATACGCAGTATTTT CANLNPRGTSTDTQYF
TRBJ2-1 TRBD2 TRBV6-1 - TGTGCCAGCAGTGGCAGAAGGCGGGGGGAGTACAATGAGCAGTTCTTC CASSGRRRGEYNEQFF